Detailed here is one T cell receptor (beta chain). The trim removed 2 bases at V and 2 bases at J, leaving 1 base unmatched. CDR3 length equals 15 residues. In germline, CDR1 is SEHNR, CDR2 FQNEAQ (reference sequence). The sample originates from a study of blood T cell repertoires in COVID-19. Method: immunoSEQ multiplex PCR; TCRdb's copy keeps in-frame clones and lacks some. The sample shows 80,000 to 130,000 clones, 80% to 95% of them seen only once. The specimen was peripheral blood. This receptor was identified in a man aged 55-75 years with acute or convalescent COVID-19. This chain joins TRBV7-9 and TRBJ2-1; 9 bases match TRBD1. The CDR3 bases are TGTGCCAGCAGCTTAAGACAGGGGGCCTACAATGAGCAGTTCTTC. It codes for CASSLRQGAYNEQFF.